The 3 T cell receptor beta chains below come from one sample, sequenced in a study of cytomegalovirus exposure and HLA in healthy donors. It was with 60 Vbeta and 13 Jbeta primers that the PCR ran. Method: immunoSEQ multiplex PCR; TCRdb's copy keeps in-frame clones and lacks some. The sample shows 150,000 to 200,000 clones, approximately 80% of them seen only once. Specimen: PBMCs. The receptors were gathered from a woman aged 40 to 49 in good health and CMV-seropositive.

The chain recombines TRBV5-4 with TRBJ1-2, with D possibly matching TRBD1 (5 bases). V gave up 0 bases and J gave up 4 bases, with 7 bases separating them. Per germline, CDR1 SGHNT and CDR2 YYREEE (reference sequence). CDR3 length: 13 residues. The CDR3 DNA follows: TGTGCCAGCAGCTTGGCGGGGGGCTATGGCTACACCTTC. Translated, it gives CASSLAGGYGYTF.

This chain connects TRBV6-6 to TRBJ2-2; 12 nucleotides match TRBD1. CDR3 length: 15 residues. With V trimmed by 6 bases and J by 6 bases, 5 bases remained unmatched. In germline, CDR1 is MNHNY, CDR2 SVGAGI (reference sequence). In nucleotides, the CDR3 is TGTGCCAGCAGATCCCGGGACAGGGGGCCCGGGGAGCTGTTTTTT. This encodes CASRSRDRGPGELFF.

This clone showed up just once. The V and J genes are TRBV7-2 and TRBJ1-2; D not resolved. Trimming left V 5 bases short and J 2 bases short, with 21 bases between. Germline CDR1 reads SGHTA; CDR2 reads FQGNSA. The CDR3 is made up of 17 amino acids. The CDR3 reads CASSPEPSREYNYGYTF. The CDR3, as DNA: TGTGCCAGCAGCCCCGAACCGTCGCGCGAATACAACTATGGCTACACCTTC.